This T cell receptor beta chain came from a study of control samples from healthy donors and cancer patients. Clones were read by immunoSEQ multiplex PCR, and TCRdb kept only the in-frame ones, dropping some. The table has fewer than 65,000 clones, over 70% seen once; the top ten hold roughly 9.1%. V lost 2 bases to trimming and J lost 5 bases, with 13 bases between them. The CDR3 covers 15 residues. Germline CDR1 MNHEY, CDR2 SMNVEV (reference sequence). This receptor was taken from a man in his sixties or seventies in good health. The gene calls are TRBV27 and TRBJ1-5; D might be TRBD1 (5 bases). The sequenced material came from blood. The CDR3 loop reads CASSLRRGRDQPQHF. The CDR3 coding sequence is TGTGCCAGCAGTTTAAGGAGGGGACGGGATCAGCCCCAGCATTTT.